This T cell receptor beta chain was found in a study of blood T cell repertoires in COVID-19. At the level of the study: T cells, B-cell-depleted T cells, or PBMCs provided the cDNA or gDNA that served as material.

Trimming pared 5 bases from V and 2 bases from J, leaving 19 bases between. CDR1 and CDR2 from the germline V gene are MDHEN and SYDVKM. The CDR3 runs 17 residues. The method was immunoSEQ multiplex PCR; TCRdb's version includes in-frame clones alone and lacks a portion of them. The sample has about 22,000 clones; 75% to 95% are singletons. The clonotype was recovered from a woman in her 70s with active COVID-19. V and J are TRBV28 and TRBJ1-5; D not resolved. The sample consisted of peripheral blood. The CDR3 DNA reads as TGTGCCAGCAGTAAAGAAAAGGAGGCCGGACGCAATCAGCCCCAGCATTTT. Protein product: CASSKEKEAGRNQPQHF.